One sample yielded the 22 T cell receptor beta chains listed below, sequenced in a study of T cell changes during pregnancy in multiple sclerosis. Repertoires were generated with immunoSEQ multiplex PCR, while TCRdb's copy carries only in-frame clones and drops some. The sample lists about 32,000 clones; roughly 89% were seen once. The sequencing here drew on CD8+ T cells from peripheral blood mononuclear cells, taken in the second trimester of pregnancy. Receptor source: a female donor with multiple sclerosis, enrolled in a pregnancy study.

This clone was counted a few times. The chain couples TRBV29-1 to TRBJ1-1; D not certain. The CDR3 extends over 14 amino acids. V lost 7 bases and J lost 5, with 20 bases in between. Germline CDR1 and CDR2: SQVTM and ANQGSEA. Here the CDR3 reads CSAARLGRETEAFF. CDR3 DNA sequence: TGCAGCGCCGCCCGCCTCGGGAGGGAGACTGAAGCTTTCTTT. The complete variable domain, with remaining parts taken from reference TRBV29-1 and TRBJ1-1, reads SAVISQKPSRDICQRGTSLTIQCQVDSQVTMMFWYRQQPGQSLTLIATANQGSEATYESGFVIDKFPISRPNLTFSTLTVSNMSPEDSSIYLCSAARLGRETEAFFGQGTRLTVV.

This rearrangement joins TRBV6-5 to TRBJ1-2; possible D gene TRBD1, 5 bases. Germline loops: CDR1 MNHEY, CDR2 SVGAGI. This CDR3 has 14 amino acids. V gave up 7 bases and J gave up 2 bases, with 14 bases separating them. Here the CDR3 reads CASTPGDLNYGYTF. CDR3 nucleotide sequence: TGTGCCAGCACCCCGGGGGACCTAAACTATGGCTACACCTTC.

CDR3 nucleotides: TGTGCCAGCAGCTTGGTTAGCGGCTTCACAGATACGCAGTATTTT. Amino acids: CASSLVSGFTDTQYF. V and J are TRBV5-4 and TRBJ2-3; D perhaps matches TRBD2 (6 bases). The germline V gene encodes CDR1 SGHNT and CDR2 YYREEE (reference sequence). V was clipped by 0 bases and J by 2 bases, with 10 bases between them. The CDR3 has 15 amino acids.

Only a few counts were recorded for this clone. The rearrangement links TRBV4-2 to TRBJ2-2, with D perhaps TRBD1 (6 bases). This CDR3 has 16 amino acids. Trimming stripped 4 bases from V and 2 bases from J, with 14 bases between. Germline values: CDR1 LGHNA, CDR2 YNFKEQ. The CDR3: CASSPRDTDNTGELFF. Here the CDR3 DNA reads TGTGCCAGCAGCCCCCGGGACACCGACAACACCGGGGAGCTGTTTTTT.

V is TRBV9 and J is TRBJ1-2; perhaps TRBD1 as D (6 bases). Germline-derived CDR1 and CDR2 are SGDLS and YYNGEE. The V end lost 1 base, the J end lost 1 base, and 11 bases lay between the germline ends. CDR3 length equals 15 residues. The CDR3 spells CASSVHAGDNYGYTF. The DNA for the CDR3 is TGTGCCAGCAGCGTACACGCAGGGGATAACTATGGCTACACCTTC.

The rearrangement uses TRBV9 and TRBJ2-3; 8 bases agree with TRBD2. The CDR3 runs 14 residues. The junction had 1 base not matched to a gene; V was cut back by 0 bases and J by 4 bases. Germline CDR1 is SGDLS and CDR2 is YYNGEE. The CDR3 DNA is TGTGCCAGCAGCGTAGGCGGGAGGCCAGATACGCAGTATTTT. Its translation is CASSVGGRPDTQYF.

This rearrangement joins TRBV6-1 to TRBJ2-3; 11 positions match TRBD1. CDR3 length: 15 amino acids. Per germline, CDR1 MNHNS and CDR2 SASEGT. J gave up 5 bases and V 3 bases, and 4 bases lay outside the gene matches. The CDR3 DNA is TGTGCCAGCAGTGATGGGACAGGGGGGGGAGATACGCAGTATTTT. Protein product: CASSDGTGGGDTQYF.

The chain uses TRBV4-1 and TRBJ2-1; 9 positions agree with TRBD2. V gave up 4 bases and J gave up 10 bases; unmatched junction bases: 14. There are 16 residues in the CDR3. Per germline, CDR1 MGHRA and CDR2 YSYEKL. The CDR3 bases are TGCGCCAGCAGCCTCCGGTTAGCGGGAGACCCAGGGGAGCAGTTCTTC. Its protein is CASSLRLAGDPGEQFF.

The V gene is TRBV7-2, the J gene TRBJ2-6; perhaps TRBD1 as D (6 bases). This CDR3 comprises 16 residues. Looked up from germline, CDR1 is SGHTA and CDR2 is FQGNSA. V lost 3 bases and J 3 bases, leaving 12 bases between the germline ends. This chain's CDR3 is CASSFRGEIGANVLTF. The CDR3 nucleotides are TGTGCCAGCAGCTTCAGGGGCGAAATTGGGGCCAACGTCCTGACTTTC.

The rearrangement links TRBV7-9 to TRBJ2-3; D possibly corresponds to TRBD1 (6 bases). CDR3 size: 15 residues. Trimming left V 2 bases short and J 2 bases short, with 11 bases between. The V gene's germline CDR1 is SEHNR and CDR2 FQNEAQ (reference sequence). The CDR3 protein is CASSLRGMYTDTQYF. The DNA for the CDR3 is TGTGCCAGCAGCTTAAGGGGGATGTACACAGATACGCAGTATTTT. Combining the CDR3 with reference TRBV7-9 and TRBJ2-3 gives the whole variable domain DTGVSQNPRHKITKRGQNVTFRCDPISEHNRLYWYRQTLGQGPEFLTYFQNEAQLEKSRLLSDRFSAERPKGSFSTLEIQRTEQGDSAMYLCASSLRGMYTDTQYFGPGTRLTVL.

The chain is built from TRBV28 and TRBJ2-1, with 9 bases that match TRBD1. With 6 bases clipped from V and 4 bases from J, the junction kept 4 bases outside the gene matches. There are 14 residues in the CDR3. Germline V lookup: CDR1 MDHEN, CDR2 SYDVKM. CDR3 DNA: TGTGCCAGCAGGTGGGACAGGGATTACAATGAGCAGTTCTTC. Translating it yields CASRWDRDYNEQFF.

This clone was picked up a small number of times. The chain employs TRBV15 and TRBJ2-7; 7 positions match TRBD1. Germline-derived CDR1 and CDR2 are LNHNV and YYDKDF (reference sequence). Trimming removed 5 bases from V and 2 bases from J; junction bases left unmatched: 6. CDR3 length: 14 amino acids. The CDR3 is CATSGGQPAYEQYF. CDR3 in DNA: TGTGCCACCAGCGGGGGACAGCCTGCCTACGAGCAGTACTTC.

The CDR3 loop is CASSFRVGSYGFEQYF. In DNA, the CDR3 is TGTGCCAGCAGCTTTCGAGTCGGGAGCTATGGTTTCGAGCAGTACTTC. This rearrangement joins TRBV7-2 to TRBJ2-7, with D possibly matching TRBD2 (6 bases). Germline V gives CDR1 SGHTA, CDR2 FQGNSA. Trimming pared 3 bases from V and 6 bases from J, leaving 21 bases between. This CDR3 is 16 amino acids long.

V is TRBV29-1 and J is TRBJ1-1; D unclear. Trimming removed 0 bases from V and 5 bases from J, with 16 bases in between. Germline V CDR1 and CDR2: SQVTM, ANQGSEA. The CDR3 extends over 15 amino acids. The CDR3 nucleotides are TGCAGCGTTGAAGATAGAGGGAAGAGAGGAACTGAAGCTTTCTTT. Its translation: CSVEDRGKRGTEAFF.

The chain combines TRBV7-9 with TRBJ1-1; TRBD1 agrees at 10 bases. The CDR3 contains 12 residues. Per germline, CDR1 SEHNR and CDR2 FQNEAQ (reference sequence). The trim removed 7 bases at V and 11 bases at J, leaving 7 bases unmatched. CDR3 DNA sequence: TGTGCCAGCACAAATCCGGGACAGGGGGCTTTCTTT. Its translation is CASTNPGQGAFF.

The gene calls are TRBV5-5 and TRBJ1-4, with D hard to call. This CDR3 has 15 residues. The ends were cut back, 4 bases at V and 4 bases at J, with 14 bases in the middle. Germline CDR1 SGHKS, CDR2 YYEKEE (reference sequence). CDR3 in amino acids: CASSPVRYGNEKLFF. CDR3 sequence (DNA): TGTGCCAGCAGCCCTGTAAGATACGGTAATGAAAAACTGTTTTTT.

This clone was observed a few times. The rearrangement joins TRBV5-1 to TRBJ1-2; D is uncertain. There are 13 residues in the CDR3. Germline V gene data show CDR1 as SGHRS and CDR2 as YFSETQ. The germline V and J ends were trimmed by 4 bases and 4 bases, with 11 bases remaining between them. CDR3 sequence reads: CASSVASIYGYTF. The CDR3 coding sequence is TGCGCCAGCAGCGTCGCGTCAATCTATGGCTACACCTTC.

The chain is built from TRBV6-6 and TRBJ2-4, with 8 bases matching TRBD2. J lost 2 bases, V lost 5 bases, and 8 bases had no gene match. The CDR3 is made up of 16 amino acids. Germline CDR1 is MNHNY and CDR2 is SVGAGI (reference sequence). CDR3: CASSTGRGDPKNIQYF. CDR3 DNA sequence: TGTGCCAGCAGTACCGGGCGGGGGGATCCCAAAAACATTCAGTACTTC.

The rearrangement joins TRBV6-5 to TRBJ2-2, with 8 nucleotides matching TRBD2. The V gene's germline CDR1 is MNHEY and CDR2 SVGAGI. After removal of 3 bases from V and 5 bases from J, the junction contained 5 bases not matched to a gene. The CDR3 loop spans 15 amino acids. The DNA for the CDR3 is TGTGCCAGCAGTTATGTTAGCGGGATGACCGGGGAGCTGTTTTTT. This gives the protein CASSYVSGMTGELFF.

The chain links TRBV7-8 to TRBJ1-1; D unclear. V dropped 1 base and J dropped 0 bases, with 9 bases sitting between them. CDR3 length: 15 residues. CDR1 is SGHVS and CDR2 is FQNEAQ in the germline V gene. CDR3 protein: CASSLENAMNTEAFF. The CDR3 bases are TGTGCCAGCAGCTTAGAGAATGCGATGAACACTGAAGCTTTCTTT.

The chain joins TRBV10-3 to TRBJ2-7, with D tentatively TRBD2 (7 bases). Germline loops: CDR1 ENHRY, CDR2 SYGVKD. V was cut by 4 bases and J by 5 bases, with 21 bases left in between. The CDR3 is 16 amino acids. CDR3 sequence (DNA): TGTGCCATCAGTGGACGGGGGGCCATTAAGAGGGACGAGCAGTACTTC. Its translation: CAISGRGAIKRDEQYF.

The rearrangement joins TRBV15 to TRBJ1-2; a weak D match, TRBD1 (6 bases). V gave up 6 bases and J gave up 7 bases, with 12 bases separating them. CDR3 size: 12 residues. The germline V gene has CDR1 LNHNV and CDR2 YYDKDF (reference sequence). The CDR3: CATSAGEGGYTF. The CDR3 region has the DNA TGTGCCACCAGTGCAGGGGAAGGTGGCTACACCTTC.